These T cell receptor beta chains were read from a single sample in a study of beta chain features in type 1 diabetes. Measured with immunoSEQ multiplex PCR; TCRdb has only the in-frame clones, and not every one. The data contain about 140,000 clones, about a tenth of them seen just once; the ten biggest clones take up 0.55% to 0.65%. Sequenced sample: central memory CD4+ T cells from blood. The receptors derive from a middle-aged woman in good health. Each CDR3 is given with its conserved first and last residue. The D gene is left open where the match is weak. Rows may omit the clone size; those that give it use once, few, many or a size class.

J gene	D gene	clone size	V gene	CDR3 DNA	CDR3 protein
TRBJ1-2	TRBD1	-	TRBV27	TGTGCCACCTCGGCGAGGGGGCCAGATTATGGCTACACCTTC	CATSARGPDYGYTF
TRBJ1-5	-	-	TRBV6-1	TGTGCCAGCAGTGTCCGCCTAGATCAGCCCCAGCATTTT	CASSVRLDQPQHF
TRBJ1-1	TRBD1	few	TRBV29-1	TGCAGCGTTCGGGGACAGCCGAACACTGAAGCTTTCTTT	CSVRGQPNTEAFF
TRBJ1-1	TRBD1	many	TRBV29-1	TGCAGGGCAGGGGGTAGGACCACTGAAGCTTTCTTT	CRAGGRTTEAFF
TRBJ2-2	-	few	TRBV4-3	TGCGCCAGCAGCCAAGTAAGGGGTTCGAACACCGGGGAGCTGTTTTTT	CASSQVRGSNTGELFF
TRBJ2-3	-	-	TRBV10-3	TGTGCCAGCAGTGAAGCTCGCTATGGGGGGACGCAGTATTTT	CASSEARYGGTQYF
TRBJ2-5	-	-	TRBV18	TGTGCCAGCTCGCCTTTTGTGCAGGCGGGCCAAGAGACCCAGTACTTC	CASSPFVQAGQETQYF
TRBJ2-7	-	few	TRBV28	TGTGCCAGCAGACCGGGACAATCCTACGAGCAGTACTTC	CASRPGQSYEQYF
TRBJ1-2	TRBD1	few	TRBV7-9	TGTGCCAGCAGCGGGGCAGGACAGGGCTATGGCTACACCTTC	CASSGAGQGYGYTF
TRBJ2-7	-	-	TRBV5-1	TGCGCCAGCAGTCCAGGGCTGAGAACGGAGCAGTACTTC	CASSPGLRTEQYF
TRBJ2-7	TRBD2	many	TRBV6-5	TGTGCCAGCAGACGGGGGGGCGAGCAGTACTTC	CASRRGGEQYF
TRBJ1-1	-	-	TRBV11-2	TGTGCCAGCAGCTTAGATCTACCGTATCGGGGTTTCTTT	CASSLDLPYRGFF
TRBJ2-3	TRBD2	-	TRBV7-2	TGTGCCAGCAGCTTAGCTAGCGGGGGGGCCTCAGGTACGCAGTATTTT	CASSLASGGASGTQYF
TRBJ1-1	-	-	TRBV27	TGTGCCAGCAGTTTAAGGCCAGGGGCTTACACTGAAGCTTTCTTT	CASSLRPGAYTEAFF
TRBJ1-1	-	many	TRBV7-2	TGTGCCAGCAGCTTCATAGGGGCGGACACTGAAGCTTTCTTT	CASSFIGADTEAFF
TRBJ2-6	TRBD1	few	TRBV2	TGTGCCAGCAGAGGGACAGGGGGATCTGGGGCCAACGTCCTGACTTTC	CASRGTGGSGANVLTF
TRBJ2-3	TRBD1	-	TRBV29-1	TGCAGCACTTCAGGGGGAACAGATACGCAGTATTTT	CSTSGGTDTQYF
TRBJ1-5	-	few	TRBV2	TGTGCCAGCAGCAAGCAAAATCAGCCCCAGCATTTT	CASSKQNQPQHF
TRBJ2-4	TRBD1	-	TRBV6-4	TGTGCCATCAGTGAGCCAAACAGGGGATCGGACATTCAGTACTTC	CAISEPNRGSDIQYF
TRBJ2-6	TRBD1	few	TRBV13	TGTGCCAGCAGCTTAATCCACCGAAGGACAGGGTCGTTGCCTGGGGCCAACGTCCTGACTTTC	CASSLIHRRTGSLPGANVLTF
TRBJ2-1	-	-	TRBV2	TGTGCCAGCAAGTTCGATCATCTGAGGTACAATGAGCAGTTCTTC	CASKFDHLRYNEQFF
TRBJ2-7	TRBD2	-	TRBV4-3	TGCGCCAGCAGCCAAATAGCGGGGGACTCCTACGAGCAGTACTTC	CASSQIAGDSYEQYF
TRBJ1-6	-	few	TRBV7-2	TGTGCCAGCAGCTTAGTTCCGGCAGGGAATGGTAATTCACCCCTCCACTTT	CASSLVPAGNGNSPLHF
TRBJ1-1	-	few	TRBV14	TGTGCCAGCAGCCAAGCGGCGGGGGGAACTGAAGCTTTCTTT	CASSQAAGGTEAFF
TRBJ1-6	TRBD1	once	TRBV6-5	TGTGCCAGCAGTTTTCAGGGGGCGAATTCACCCCTCCACTTT	CASSFQGANSPLHF
TRBJ1-5	TRBD1	few	TRBV2	TGTGCCAGCAGTGTTCGGACAGGGGGCGGTCAGCCCCAGCATTTT	CASSVRTGGGQPQHF
TRBJ2-3	-	few	TRBV7-2	TGTGCCAGCAGCCCCGGCACAGATACGCAGTATTTT	CASSPGTDTQYF
TRBJ2-1	TRBD2	-	TRBV5-1	TGCGCCAGCAGCTTGGGGGCGGGGGGGCCCAGTGAGCAGTTCTTC	CASSLGAGGPSEQFF
TRBJ1-4	-	few	TRBV5-1	TGCGCCAGCAGGGAAAGTGGGGAGAGGAGTGAAAAACTGTTTTTT	CASRESGERSEKLFF
TRBJ2-2	TRBD2	few	TRBV28	TGTGCCAGCACTCTAGCCGGGACTAGCGAGAACACCGGGGAGCTGTTTTTT	CASTLAGTSENTGELFF
TRBJ2-7	-	-	TRBV18	TGTGCCAGCTCACCACCGGGTCCGGACAGCGCAGCCTACGAGCAGTACTTC	CASSPPGPDSAAYEQYF
TRBJ1-5	TRBD1	-	TRBV19	TGTGCCAGTAGTAAAAGGGAACAGGGGTCGAATCAGCCCCAGCATTTT	CASSKREQGSNQPQHF
TRBJ1-1	-	many	TRBV7-9	TGTGCCAGCAGCTTAGGTACAGGCCGACACACTGAAGCTTTCTTT	CASSLGTGRHTEAFF
TRBJ1-3	-	few	TRBV21-1	TGTGCCAGCAGCAAAGAAACGGAGAACTCTGGAAACACCATATATTTT	CASSKETENSGNTIYF
TRBJ1-2	-	-	TRBV2	TGTGCCAGCAGTGAGGAGGTCGGCTATGGCTGCACCTTC	CASSEEVGYGCTF
TRBJ2-1	TRBD2	-	TRBV5-1	TGCGCCAGCAGCTTGGCCGCGCGGGGGAACAATGAGCAGTTCTTC	CASSLAARGNNEQFF
TRBJ1-2	-	-	TRBV2	TGTGCCAGCAGGACCGGGACAATTAACTATGGCTACACCTTC	CASRTGTINYGYTF
TRBJ2-7	-	few	TRBV5-1	TGCGCCAGCAGCTTTGGTCCCAGCTCCTACGAGCAGTACTTC	CASSFGPSSYEQYF
TRBJ1-2	TRBD1	-	TRBV19	TGTGCCAGTAGTATCGGACAGGAAGGTGGCTACACCTTC	CASSIGQEGGYTF
TRBJ2-1	-	-	TRBV18	TGTGCCAGCTCACGGGCACGCTCCTACAATGAGCAGTTCTTC	CASSRARSYNEQFF
TRBJ1-6	TRBD1	-	TRBV7-8	TGTGCCAGCAGTGTAGCCGGGACAGTGAATTCACCCCTCCACTTT	CASSVAGTVNSPLHF
TRBJ2-3	TRBD2	-	TRBV29-1	TGCAGCGTTCGGGGGGGTGCTAGCACAGATACGCAGTATTTT	CSVRGGASTDTQYF
TRBJ1-6	TRBD1	few	TRBV19	TGTGCCAGTACAACAGGGGCCCCAGGGTCACCCCTCCACTTT	CASTTGAPGSPLHF
TRBJ2-7	-	few	TRBV7-2	TGTGCCAGCAGCTCCTTCTACGAGCAGTACTTC	CASSSFYEQYF
TRBJ2-5	TRBD2	-	TRBV5-1	TGCGCCAGCAGCTCCGGACTAGCCCAAGAGACCCAGTACTTC	CASSSGLAQETQYF
TRBJ2-7	TRBD2	-	TRBV7-2	TGTGCCAGCAGCTTGACTAGCGGGGGTTCCTACGAGCAGTACTTC	CASSLTSGGSYEQYF
TRBJ1-2	TRBD1	few	TRBV5-1	TGCGCCAGCAGCTTGGTGACAGGGGGTGACTATGGCTACACCTTC	CASSLVTGGDYGYTF
TRBJ2-7	-	few	TRBV6-5	TGTGCCAGCAGTTACTCGGCGGGCGGCGGCTACGAGCAGTACTTC	CASSYSAGGGYEQYF
TRBJ2-5	-	-	TRBV18	TGTGCCAGCTCACCACCCAGCAGGGGCACACGAACCCAGTACTTC	CASSPPSRGTRTQYF
TRBJ1-4	TRBD1	few	TRBV11-2	TGTGCCAGCAGCTTAACGCGGGACAGATGGACAGCAACTAATGAAAAACTGTTTTTT	CASSLTRDRWTATNEKLFF
TRBJ2-1	-	few	TRBV27	TGTGCCAGCCTCCAGCACGGGGGTCCCAATGAGCAGTTCTTC	CASLQHGGPNEQFF
TRBJ1-1	-	-	TRBV19	TGTGCCAGTAGTGTGATGAGGAACACTGAAGCTTTCTTT	CASSVMRNTEAFF
TRBJ1-2	-	few	TRBV9	TGTGCCAGCAGCGTAGTTGATCAGGGGATTCATGGCTACACCTTC	CASSVVDQGIHGYTF